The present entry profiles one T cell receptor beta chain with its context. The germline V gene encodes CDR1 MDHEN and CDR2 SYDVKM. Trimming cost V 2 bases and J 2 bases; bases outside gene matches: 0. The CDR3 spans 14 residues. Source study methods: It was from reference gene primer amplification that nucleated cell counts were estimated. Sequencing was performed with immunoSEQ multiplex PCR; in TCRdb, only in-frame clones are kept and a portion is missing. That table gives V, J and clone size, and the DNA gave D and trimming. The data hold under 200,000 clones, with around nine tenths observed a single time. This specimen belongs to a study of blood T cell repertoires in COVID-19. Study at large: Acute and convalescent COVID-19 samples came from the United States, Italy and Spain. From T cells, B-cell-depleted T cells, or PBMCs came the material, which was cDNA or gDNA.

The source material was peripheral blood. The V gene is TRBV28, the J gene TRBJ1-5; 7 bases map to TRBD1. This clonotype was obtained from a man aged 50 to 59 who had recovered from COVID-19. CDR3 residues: CASSLTGGNQPQHF. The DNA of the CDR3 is TGTGCCAGCAGTTTAACAGGGGGCAATCAGCCCCAGCATTTT.